The 27 T cell receptor beta chains given below trace back to one sample, sequenced in a study of blood T cell repertoires in COVID-19. Method: immunoSEQ multiplex PCR; TCRdb's copy keeps in-frame clones and lacks some. The table has nearly 70,000 clones, around 88% seen once. The sample comprised peripheral blood. Every receptor here comes from a woman in her sixties or seventies with acute or convalescent COVID-19.

This chain connects TRBV10-3 to TRBJ1-2; no definite D call. Per germline, CDR1 ENHRY and CDR2 SYGVKD. The V end lost 6 bases, the J end lost 4 bases, and 6 bases lay between the germline ends. CDR3 size: 11 residues. CDR3 coding DNA: TGTGCCATCAGACTATCCTATGGCTACACCTTC. As protein: CAIRLSYGYTF.

The chain carries TRBV7-9 and TRBJ1-1, with 12 positions matching TRBD1. J was trimmed by 4 bases and V by 7 bases; bases with no gene match: 10. This CDR3 region has 16 residues. Per germline, CDR1 SEHNR and CDR2 FQNEAQ (reference sequence). The DNA of the CDR3 is TGTGCCAGCACTTTTAGTGGGACAGGGGGCGTCACTGAAGCTTTCTTT. Protein product: CASTFSGTGGVTEAFF.

The chain combines TRBV10-3 with TRBJ2-5, with TRBD1 matching 9 bases. The CDR3 sequence is 15 residues long. The V gene's germline CDR1 is ENHRY and CDR2 SYGVKD. J gave up 3 bases and V 1 base, and 3 bases lay outside the gene matches. The CDR3: CAISEFTGGEETQYF. The CDR3 DNA reads as TGTGCCATCAGTGAGTTCACAGGGGGCGAAGAGACCCAGTACTTC.

V usage is TRBV11-2 and J usage is TRBJ1-5; D remains ambiguous. V shed 5 bases and J shed 6 bases, with 14 bases lying between them. Looked up from germline, CDR1 is SGHAT and CDR2 is FQNNGV. This CDR3 comprises 14 residues. The DNA of the CDR3 is TGTGCCAGCAGCCCTACGGGGTTTGGTCAGCCCCAGCATTTT. Translating it yields CASSPTGFGQPQHF.

This clone was counted once. The rearrangement uses TRBV4-1 and TRBJ1-5, with TRBD1 matching 8 bases. J was trimmed by 4 bases and V by 3 bases; bases with no gene match: 5. CDR1 is MGHRA and CDR2 is YSYEKL in the germline V gene. The CDR3 length is 15 residues. CDR3 nucleotide sequence: TGCGCCAGCAGCCAGGAGGACAGGGCGAATCAGCCCCAGCATTTT. As protein: CASSQEDRANQPQHF.

J is TRBJ1-5 and V is TRBV18; D is undetermined. Germline V gives CDR1 KGHSH, CDR2 LQKENI. The germline V and J ends were trimmed by 2 bases and 7 bases, with 9 bases remaining between them. This CDR3 contains 13 residues. CDR3 in amino acids: CASSPSSGQPQHF. DNA for the CDR3: TGTGCCAGCTCACCATCTTCGGGACAGCCCCAGCATTTT.

This clone has a single count. The chain links TRBV6-2 or TRBV6-3 to TRBJ1-3, with 7 bases fitting TRBD1. This CDR3 has 16 residues. V lost 6 bases to trimming and J lost 0 bases; unmatched junction nucleotides: 8. Germline V lookup: CDR1 MNHEY, CDR2 SVGEGT. The CDR3 DNA reads as TGTGCCAGCAGATACCCGGGACAGCACTCTGGAAACACCATATATTTT. This gives the protein CASRYPGQHSGNTIYF.

The table lists this clone with a few counts. CDR3 bases: TGTGCCAGCTCACCGAGCGAGTATCAGCCCCAGCATTTT. Translated, it gives CASSPSEYQPQHF. The J gene is TRBJ1-5, the V gene TRBV18; D not certain. The V end was cut by 3 bases, the J end by 5 bases, with 8 bases between. This CDR3 is 13 amino acids long. Germline V CDR1 and CDR2: KGHSH, LQKENI.

V gene TRBV12-3 or TRBV12-4 combines with J gene TRBJ2-3; weak D call: TRBD2 (7 bases). Trimming removed 5 bases from V and 8 bases from J, with 14 bases in between. The CDR3 sequence is 13 residues long. Written as DNA, the CDR3 is TGTGCCAGCAGTCGACAAGGGGGGGTTACGCAGTATTTT. Protein product: CASSRQGGVTQYF.

The gene calls are TRBV6-1 and TRBJ1-5; D remains unclear. V was clipped by 4 bases and J by 4 bases, with 20 bases between them. This CDR3 has 17 residues. Germline V gene sequence: CDR1 MNHNS, CDR2 SASEGT. DNA for the CDR3: TGTGCCAGCAGTGTGAACGAGGCCACGCTACCAAATCAGCCCCAGCATTTT. Residues: CASSVNEATLPNQPQHF.

The chain has TRBV6-6 and TRBJ1-5, with a tentative D call TRBD1 (5 bases). CDR1 and CDR2 from the germline V gene are MNHNY and SVGAGI (reference sequence). This CDR3 region has 13 residues. The V end lost 6 bases, the J end lost 4 bases, and 10 bases lay between the germline ends. The CDR3 reads CASRTQGNQPQHF. CDR3 sequence (DNA): TGTGCCAGCAGGACTCAGGGTAATCAGCCCCAGCATTTT.

V usage is TRBV19 and J usage is TRBJ2-1; tentatively, D is TRBD1 (5 bases). The CDR3 extends over 14 amino acids. V was shortened by 7 bases and J by 7 bases, with 17 bases between the two germline ends. In germline, CDR1 is LNHDA, CDR2 SQIVND (reference sequence). Here the CDR3 DNA reads TGTGCCAGTACTCCGTGGCAGGGCGTGAATGAGCAGTTCTTC. This codes for CASTPWQGVNEQFF.

This clone was detected only once. The chain couples TRBV5-4 to TRBJ1-3; 8 nucleotides match TRBD1. Germline CDR1 and CDR2: SGHNT and YYREEE (reference sequence). V gave up 3 bases and J gave up 4 bases; unmatched junction bases: 3. The CDR3 totals 14 residues. DNA of the CDR3: TGTGCCAGCAGCTCTAGGACAGGGGGAAACACCATATATTTT. Its translation is CASSSRTGGNTIYF.

The chain is built from TRBV28 and TRBJ2-1; TRBD1 agrees at 8 bases. Per germline, CDR1 MDHEN and CDR2 SYDVKM. CDR3 size: 19 residues. V was clipped by 5 bases and J by 6 bases; unmatched bases: 21. The CDR3 DNA is TGTGCCAGCAGTAACTCCCGGACAGGGCGCCCTGGGCCCCGCAATGAGCAGTTCTTC. Translation gives CASSNSRTGRPGPRNEQFF.

Note on this clone: This same CDR3 is encoded by further DNA sequences in the sample. V gene TRBV7-6 combines with J gene TRBJ2-1; TRBD2 is a possible D gene (6 bases). The CDR3 has 15 residues. In germline, CDR1 is SGHVS, CDR2 FNYEAQ. Trimming removed 1 base at V and 0 bases at J, with 7 bases between. CDR3 sequence: CASSLGGNSYNEQFF. Written as DNA, the CDR3 is TGTGCCAGCAGCTTAGGCGGGAACTCCTACAATGAGCAGTTCTTC.

This clone was counted a single time. This CDR3 is CASSLVGGGSNQPQHF. The CDR3 region has the DNA TGTGCCAGCAGCTTAGTAGGGGGAGGGAGCAATCAGCCCCAGCATTTT. The chain has TRBV7-2 and TRBJ1-5, with a tentative D call TRBD1 (6 bases). This CDR3 has 16 residues. With 1 base removed from V and 1 base from J, the gap between germline ends came to 11 bases. Germline V gene sequence: CDR1 SGHTA, CDR2 FQGNSA. Together with reference TRBV7-2 and TRBJ1-5, the CDR3 gives the full variable domain: GAGVSQSPSNKVTEKGKDVELRCDPISGHTALYWYRQSLGQGLEFLIYFQGNSAPDKSGLPSDRFSAERTGGSVSTLTIQRTQQEDSAVYLCASSLVGGGSNQPQHFGDGTRLSIL.

The DNA of the CDR3 is TGTGCCAGCTCACCACCTTCGGCTGTGACAGGGACTGAAGCTTTCTTT. It translates to CASSPPSAVTGTEAFF. The chain carries TRBV18 and TRBJ1-1; the match to TRBD1 covers 7 bases. The CDR3 is 16 residues long. The J segment lost 5 bases and the V segment lost 0 bases, leaving 9 bases of the junction unmatched. From germline, CDR1 is KGHSH and CDR2 LQKENI.

The rearrangement uses TRBV4-2 and TRBJ2-5; 9 positions match TRBD2. The J segment lost 4 bases and the V segment lost 5 bases, leaving 11 bases of the junction unmatched. The length of the CDR3 is 16 residues. The germline gives CDR1 LGHNA, CDR2 YNFKEQ. CDR3 coding DNA: TGTGCCAGCAGCTATGCTAGCGGGATGGGGAGAGAGACCCAGTACTTC. Protein sequence: CASSYASGMGRETQYF.

This clone turned up a few times. The chain uses TRBV15 and TRBJ1-1; D may be TRBD1 (6 bases). The germline gives CDR1 LNHNV, CDR2 YYDKDF (reference sequence). This CDR3 has 15 amino acids. V gave up 4 bases and J gave up 4 bases, with 16 bases separating them. The CDR3 bases are TGTGCCACCAGCATCCCCTCGGGAGGGGGCACTGAAGCTTTCTTT. As protein: CATSIPSGGGTEAFF.

The V gene is TRBV6-2 or TRBV6-3, the J gene TRBJ1-1; D uncertain. V gave up 4 bases and J gave up 1 base, with 7 bases separating them. In germline, CDR1 is MNHEY, CDR2 SVGEGT. The CDR3 spans 13 residues. CDR3 coding DNA: TGTGCCAGCAGTTCCTATCGGAACACTGAAGCTTTCTTT. As protein: CASSSYRNTEAFF.

This rearrangement joins TRBV28 to TRBJ1-1; perhaps TRBD1 as D (6 bases). The germline V gene encodes CDR1 MDHEN and CDR2 SYDVKM. The CDR3 is made up of 12 amino acids. V gave up 7 bases and J gave up 12 bases, with 18 bases separating them. Here the CDR3 DNA reads TGTGCCAGCAAAGGCCAGGACAGCATAACTTTCTTT. It yields the protein CASKGQDSITFF. The complete variable domain, with remaining parts taken from reference TRBV28 and TRBJ1-1, reads DVKVTQSSRYLVKRTGEKVFLECVQDMDHENMFWYRQDPGLGLRLIYFSYDVKMKEKGDIPEGYSVSREKKERFSLILESASTNQTSMYLCASKGQDSITFFGQGTRLTVV.

The chain employs TRBV20-1 and TRBJ2-7; 10 bases are a match to TRBD2. V lost 3 bases and J lost 3; bases outside the gene matches: 5. The CDR3 spans 14 residues. CDR1 and CDR2 (germline): DFQATT, SNEGSKA (reference sequence). The CDR3 protein is CSASVAGGSYEQYF. The CDR3 nucleotides read TGCAGTGCTAGTGTAGCGGGAGGAAGCTACGAGCAGTACTTC.

The J gene is TRBJ1-1, the V gene TRBV18; the D gene is possibly TRBD1 (6 bases). This CDR3 comprises 14 residues. Deletions cut 8 bases from V and 7 bases from J, with 20 bases between. Looked up from germline, CDR1 is KGHSH and CDR2 is LQKENI. Here the CDR3 reads CASVGQPGLGEAFF. Written as DNA, the CDR3 is TGTGCCAGCGTCGGACAGCCTGGACTTGGTGAAGCTTTCTTT.

The V gene is TRBV7-2, the J gene TRBJ2-3, with TRBD2 matching 10 bases. The ends lost 1 base at V and 3 bases at J; junction bases unmatched: 4. The CDR3 is made up of 16 amino acids. The germline gives CDR1 SGHTA, CDR2 FQGNSA. DNA for the CDR3: TGTGCCAGCAGCTTAGTGAGCGGGAGGGATACAGATACGCAGTATTTT. This sequence encodes CASSLVSGRDTDTQYF. The variable domain in full, completed from reference TRBV7-2 and TRBJ2-3, reads GAGVSQSPSNKVTEKGKDVELRCDPISGHTALYWYRQSLGQGLEFLIYFQGNSAPDKSGLPSDRFSAERTGGSVSTLTIQRTQQEDSAVYLCASSLVSGRDTDTQYFGPGTRLTVL.

The rearrangement links TRBV19 to TRBJ1-3; D gene uncertain. Trimming pared 5 bases from V and 2 bases from J, leaving 10 bases between. Germline CDR1 reads LNHDA; CDR2 reads SQIVND (reference sequence). The CDR3 contains 14 residues. The CDR3 is CASSADIAGNTIYF. The CDR3 bases are TGTGCCAGTAGTGCCGACATTGCTGGAAACACCATATATTTT.

A single count supports this clone. The gene calls are TRBV5-1 and TRBJ2-5, with a possible D match to TRBD1 (6 bases). The germline gives CDR1 SGHRS, CDR2 YFSETQ. V was clipped by 0 bases and J by 5 bases, with 14 bases between them. This CDR3 is built from 15 residues. The CDR3 sequence is CASSLGQGIWETQYF. The CDR3 DNA is TGCGCCAGCAGCTTGGGGCAGGGGATATGGGAGACCCAGTACTTC.

V gene TRBV15 combines with J gene TRBJ1-3; D is perhaps TRBD1 (6 bases). Per the germline V gene, CDR1 is LNHNV and CDR2 is YYDKDF (reference sequence). The CDR3 length is 16 residues. Trimming cost V 0 bases and J 2 bases, with 11 bases left between them. The CDR3 DNA follows: TGTGCCACCAGCAGAGATGGGGGCAGTACTGGAAACACCATATATTTT. It encodes CATSRDGGSTGNTIYF.